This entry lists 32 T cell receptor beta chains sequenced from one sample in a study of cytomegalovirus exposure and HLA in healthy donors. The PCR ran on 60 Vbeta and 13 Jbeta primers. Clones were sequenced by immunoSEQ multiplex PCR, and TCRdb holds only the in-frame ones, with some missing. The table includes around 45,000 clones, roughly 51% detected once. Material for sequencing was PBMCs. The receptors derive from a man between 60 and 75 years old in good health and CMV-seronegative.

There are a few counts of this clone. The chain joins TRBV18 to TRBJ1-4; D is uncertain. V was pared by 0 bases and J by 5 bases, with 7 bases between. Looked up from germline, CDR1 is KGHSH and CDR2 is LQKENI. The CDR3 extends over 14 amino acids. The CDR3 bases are TGTGCCAGCTCACCACCCGGGAACAATGAAAAACTGTTTTTT. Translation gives CASSPPGNNEKLFF.

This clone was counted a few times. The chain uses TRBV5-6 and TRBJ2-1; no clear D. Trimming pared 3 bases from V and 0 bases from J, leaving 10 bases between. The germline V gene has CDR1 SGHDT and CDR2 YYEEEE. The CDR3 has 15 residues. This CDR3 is CASSSGISSYNEQFF. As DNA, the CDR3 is TGTGCCAGCAGCTCCGGTATTAGCTCCTACAATGAGCAGTTCTTC.

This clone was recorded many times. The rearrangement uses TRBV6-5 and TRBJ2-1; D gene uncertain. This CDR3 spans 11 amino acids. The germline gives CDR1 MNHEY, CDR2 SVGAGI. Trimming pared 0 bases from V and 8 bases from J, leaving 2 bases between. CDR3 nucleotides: TGTGCCAGCAGTTACTCCGATGAGCAGTTCTTC. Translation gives CASSYSDEQFF.

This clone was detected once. In DNA, the CDR3 is TGCAGCGCCAGTCAGGCTTCCCAGACCCAGTACTTC. Translating it yields CSASQASQTQYF. The genes are TRBV29-1 and TRBJ2-5; no clear D. The CDR3 is made up of 12 amino acids. Germline lookup yields CDR1 SQVTM and CDR2 ANQGSEA. V was trimmed by 7 bases and J by 6 bases, leaving 15 bases between them.

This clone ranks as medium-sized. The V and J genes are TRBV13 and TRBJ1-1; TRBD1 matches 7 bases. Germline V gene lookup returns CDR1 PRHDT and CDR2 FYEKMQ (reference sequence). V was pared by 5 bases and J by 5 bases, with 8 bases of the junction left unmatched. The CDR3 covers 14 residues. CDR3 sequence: CASSQNRGRTEAFF. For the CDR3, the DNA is TGTGCCAGCAGCCAGAACAGGGGTCGGACTGAAGCTTTCTTT.

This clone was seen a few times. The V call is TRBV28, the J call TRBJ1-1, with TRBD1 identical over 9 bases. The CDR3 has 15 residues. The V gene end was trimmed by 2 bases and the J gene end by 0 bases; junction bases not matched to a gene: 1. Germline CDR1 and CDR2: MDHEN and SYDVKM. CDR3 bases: TGTGCCAGCAGTTTAGGGACAGGGCTGAACACTGAAGCTTTCTTT. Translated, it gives CASSLGTGLNTEAFF.

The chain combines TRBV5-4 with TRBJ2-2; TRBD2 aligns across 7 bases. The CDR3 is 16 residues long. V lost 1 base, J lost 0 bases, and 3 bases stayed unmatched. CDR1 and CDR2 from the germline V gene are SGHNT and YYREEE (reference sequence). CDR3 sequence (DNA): TGTGCCAGCAGCTTGAAGCGGGGCGCGAACACCGGGGAGCTGTTTTTT. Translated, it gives CASSLKRGANTGELFF.

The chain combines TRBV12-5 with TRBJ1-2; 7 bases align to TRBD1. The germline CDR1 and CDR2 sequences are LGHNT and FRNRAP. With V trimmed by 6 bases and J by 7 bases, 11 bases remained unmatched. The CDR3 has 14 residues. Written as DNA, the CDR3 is TGTGCTAGTGGCCAGGGGGGAACATCCTCTGGCTACACCTTC. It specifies CASGQGGTSSGYTF.

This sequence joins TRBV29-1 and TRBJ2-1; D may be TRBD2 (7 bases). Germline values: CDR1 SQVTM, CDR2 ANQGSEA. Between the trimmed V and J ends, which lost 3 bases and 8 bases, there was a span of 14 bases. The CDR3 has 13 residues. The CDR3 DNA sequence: TGCAGCGTTGATCGGGGGGCTGGGGATGAGCAGTTCTTC. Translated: CSVDRGAGDEQFF.

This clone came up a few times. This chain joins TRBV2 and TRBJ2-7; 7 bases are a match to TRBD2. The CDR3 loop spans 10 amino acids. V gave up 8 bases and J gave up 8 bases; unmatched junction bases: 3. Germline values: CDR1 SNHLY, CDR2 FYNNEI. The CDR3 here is CASGGGQQYF. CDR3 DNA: TGTGCCAGCGGGGGAGGGCAGCAGTACTTC.

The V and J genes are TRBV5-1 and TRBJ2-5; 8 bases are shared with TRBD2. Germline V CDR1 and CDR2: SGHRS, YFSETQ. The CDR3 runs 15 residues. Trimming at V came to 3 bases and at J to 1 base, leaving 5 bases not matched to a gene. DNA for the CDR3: TGCGCCAGCAGCTCGGGGGGGGCTATCCAAGAGACCCAGTACTTC. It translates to CASSSGGAIQETQYF.

In DNA form, the CDR3 reads TGTGCCAGCAGCGACAGCGGGAGGGCCTACGGTGAGCAGTTCTTC. Translated: CASSDSGRAYGEQFF. The V call is TRBV28, the J call TRBJ2-1, with TRBD2 matching over 10 bases. This CDR3 has 15 amino acids. With V trimmed by 6 bases and J by 9 bases, 11 bases remained unmatched. Germline V lookup: CDR1 MDHEN, CDR2 SYDVKM.

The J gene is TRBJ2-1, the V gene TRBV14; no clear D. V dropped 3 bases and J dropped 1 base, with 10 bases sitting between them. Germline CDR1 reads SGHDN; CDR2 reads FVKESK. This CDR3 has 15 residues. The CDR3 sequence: CASSHVLLSYNEQFF. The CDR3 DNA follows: TGTGCCAGCAGCCACGTTCTCCTGTCCTACAATGAGCAGTTCTTC. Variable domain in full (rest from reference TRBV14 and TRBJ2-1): EAGVTQFPSHSVIEKGQTVTLRCDPISGHDNLYWYRRVMGKEIKFLLHFVKESKQDESGMPNNRFLAERTGGTYSTLKVQPAELEDSGVYFCASSHVLLSYNEQFFGPGTRLTVL.

The CDR3 reads CASSSRPWSTEAFF. CDR3 in DNA: TGTGCCAGCAGTTCCAGACCGTGGAGCACTGAAGCTTTCTTT. V usage is TRBV27 and J usage is TRBJ1-1; D gene uncertain. The CDR3 totals 14 residues. The germline V and J ends were trimmed by 4 bases and 4 bases, with 13 bases remaining between them. Per germline, CDR1 MNHEY and CDR2 SMNVEV (reference sequence).

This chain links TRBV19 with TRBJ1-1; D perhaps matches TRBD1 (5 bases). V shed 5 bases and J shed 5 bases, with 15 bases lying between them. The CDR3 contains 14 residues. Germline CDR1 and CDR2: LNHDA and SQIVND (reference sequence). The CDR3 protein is CASSPGPGWTEAFF. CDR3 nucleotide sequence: TGTGCCAGTAGTCCCGGGCCAGGGTGGACTGAAGCTTTCTTT.

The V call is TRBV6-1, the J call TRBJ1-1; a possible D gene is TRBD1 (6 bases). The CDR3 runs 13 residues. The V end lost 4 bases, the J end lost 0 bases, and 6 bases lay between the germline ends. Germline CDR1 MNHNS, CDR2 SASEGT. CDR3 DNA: TGTGCCAGCAGTGGACAGGTGAACACTGAAGCTTTCTTT. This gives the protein CASSGQVNTEAFF.

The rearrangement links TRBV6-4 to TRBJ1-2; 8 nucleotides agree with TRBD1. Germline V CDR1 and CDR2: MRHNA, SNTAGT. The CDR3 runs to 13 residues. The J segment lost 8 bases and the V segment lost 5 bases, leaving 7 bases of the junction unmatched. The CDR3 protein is CASSPGQGRGYTF. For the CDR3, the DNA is TGTGCCAGCAGTCCCGGACAGGGCCGGGGCTACACCTTC.

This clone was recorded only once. For the CDR3, the DNA is TGTGCCTGGAGCCGGGTTGGGCAGGGAATCACTGAAGCTTTCTTT. Translation gives CAWSRVGQGITEAFF. The chain is built from TRBV30 and TRBJ1-1, with D perhaps matching TRBD1 (5 bases). Germline V CDR1 and CDR2: GTSNPN, SVGIG (reference sequence). V lost 3 bases, J lost 4 bases, and 18 bases lay in between. This CDR3 has 15 residues.

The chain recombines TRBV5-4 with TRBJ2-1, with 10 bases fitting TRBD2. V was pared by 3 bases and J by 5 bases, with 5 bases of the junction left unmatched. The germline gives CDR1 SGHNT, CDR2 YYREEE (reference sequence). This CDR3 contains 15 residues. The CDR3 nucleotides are TGTGCCAGCAGCTCCGCTAGCGGGAGTGACAATGAGCAGTTCTTC. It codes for CASSSASGSDNEQFF. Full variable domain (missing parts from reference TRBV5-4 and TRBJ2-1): ETGVTQSPTHLIKTRGQQVTLRCSSQSGHNTVSWYQQALGQGPQFIFQYYREEENGRGNFPPRFSGLQFPNYSSELNVNALELDDSALYLCASSSASGSDNEQFFGPGTRLTVL.

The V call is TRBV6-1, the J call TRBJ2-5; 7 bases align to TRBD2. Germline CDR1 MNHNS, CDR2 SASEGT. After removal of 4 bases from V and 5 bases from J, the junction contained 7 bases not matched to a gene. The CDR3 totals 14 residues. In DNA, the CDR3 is TGTGCCAGCAGTGCCCGAGCGGGATGGGAGACCCAGTACTTC. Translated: CASSARAGWETQYF.

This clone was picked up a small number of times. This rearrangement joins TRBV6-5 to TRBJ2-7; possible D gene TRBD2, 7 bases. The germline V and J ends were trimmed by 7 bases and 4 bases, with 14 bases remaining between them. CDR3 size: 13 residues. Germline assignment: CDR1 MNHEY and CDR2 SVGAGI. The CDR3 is CASTPQGLYEQYF. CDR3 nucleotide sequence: TGTGCCAGCACGCCACAGGGACTATACGAGCAGTACTTC.

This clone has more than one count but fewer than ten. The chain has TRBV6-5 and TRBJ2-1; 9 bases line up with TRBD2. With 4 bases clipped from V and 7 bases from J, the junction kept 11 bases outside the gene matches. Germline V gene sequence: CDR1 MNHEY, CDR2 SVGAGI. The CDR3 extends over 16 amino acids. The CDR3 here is CASSFLGSGRLNEQFF. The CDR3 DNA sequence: TGTGCCAGCAGTTTCCTGGGTAGCGGGAGATTGAATGAGCAGTTCTTC.

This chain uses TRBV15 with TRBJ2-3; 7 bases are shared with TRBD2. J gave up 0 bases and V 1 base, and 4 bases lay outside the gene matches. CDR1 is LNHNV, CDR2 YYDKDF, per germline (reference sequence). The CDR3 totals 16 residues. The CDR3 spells CATSRGSGLSTDTQYF. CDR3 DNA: TGTGCCACCAGCAGAGGTAGCGGGCTAAGCACAGATACGCAGTATTTT. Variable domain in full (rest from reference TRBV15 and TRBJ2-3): DAMVIQNPRYQVTQFGKPVTLSCSQTLNHNVMYWYQQKSSQAPKLLFHYYDKDFNNEADTPDNFQSRRPNTSFCFLDIRSPGLGDTAMYLCATSRGSGLSTDTQYFGPGTRLTVL.

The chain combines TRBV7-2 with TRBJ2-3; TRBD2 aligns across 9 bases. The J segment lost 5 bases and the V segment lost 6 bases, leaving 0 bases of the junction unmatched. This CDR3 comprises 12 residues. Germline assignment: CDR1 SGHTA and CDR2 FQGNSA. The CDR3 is CASRLAGDTQYF. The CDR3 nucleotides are TGTGCCAGCAGACTAGCGGGAGATACGCAGTATTTT.

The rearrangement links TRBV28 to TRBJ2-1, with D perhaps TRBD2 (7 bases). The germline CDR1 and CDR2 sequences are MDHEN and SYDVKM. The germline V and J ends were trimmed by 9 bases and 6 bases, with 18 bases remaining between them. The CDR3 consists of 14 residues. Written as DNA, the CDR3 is TGTGCCAGTAGGGGGGGCCTCTTCCTCAATGAGCAGTTCTTC. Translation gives CASRGGLFLNEQFF.

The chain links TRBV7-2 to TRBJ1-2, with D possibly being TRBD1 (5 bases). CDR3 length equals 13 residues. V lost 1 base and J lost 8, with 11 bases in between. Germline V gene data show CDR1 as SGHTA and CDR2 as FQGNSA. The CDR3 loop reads CASSLGQGRGYTF. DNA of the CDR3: TGTGCCAGCAGCTTAGGGCAGGGCAGGGGCTACACCTTC.

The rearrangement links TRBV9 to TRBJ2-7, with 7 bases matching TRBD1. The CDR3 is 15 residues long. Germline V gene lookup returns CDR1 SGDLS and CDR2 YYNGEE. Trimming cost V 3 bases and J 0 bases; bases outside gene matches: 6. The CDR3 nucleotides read TGTGCCAGCAGCGAGCAGGCAGGGGGCTCCTACGAGCAGTACTTC. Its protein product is CASSEQAGGSYEQYF.

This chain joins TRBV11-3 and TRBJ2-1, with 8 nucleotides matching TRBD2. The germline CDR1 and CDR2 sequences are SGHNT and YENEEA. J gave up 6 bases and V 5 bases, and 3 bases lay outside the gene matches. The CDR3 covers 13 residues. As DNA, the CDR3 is TGTGCCAGCAGCCCCGGGACTAGCAATGAGCAGTTCTTC. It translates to CASSPGTSNEQFF.

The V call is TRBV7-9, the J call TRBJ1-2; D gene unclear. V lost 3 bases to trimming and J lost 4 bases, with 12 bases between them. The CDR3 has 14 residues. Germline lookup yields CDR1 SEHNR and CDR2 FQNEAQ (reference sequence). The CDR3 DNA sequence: TGTGCCAGCAGCTTTAGTATAGGCGGCTATGGCTACACCTTC. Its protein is CASSFSIGGYGYTF.

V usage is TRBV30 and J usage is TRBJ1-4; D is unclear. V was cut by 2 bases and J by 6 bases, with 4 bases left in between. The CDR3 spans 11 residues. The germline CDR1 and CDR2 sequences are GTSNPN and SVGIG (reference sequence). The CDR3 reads CAWSSDEKLFF. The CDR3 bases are TGTGCCTGGAGTTCAGATGAAAAACTGTTTTTT.

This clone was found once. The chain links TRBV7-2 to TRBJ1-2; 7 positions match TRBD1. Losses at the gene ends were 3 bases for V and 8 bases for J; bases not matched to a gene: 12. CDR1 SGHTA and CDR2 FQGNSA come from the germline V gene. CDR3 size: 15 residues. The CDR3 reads CASSLTPLRGQGYTF. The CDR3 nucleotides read TGTGCCAGCAGCTTGACCCCTCTAAGGGGGCAAGGCTACACCTTC.

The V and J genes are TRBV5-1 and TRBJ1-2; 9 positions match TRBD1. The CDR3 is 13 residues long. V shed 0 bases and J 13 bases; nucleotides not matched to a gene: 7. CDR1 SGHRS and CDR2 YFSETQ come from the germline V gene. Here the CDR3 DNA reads TGCGCCAGCAGCTTGGTACAGGGGGCCGGAGGCACCTTC. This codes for CASSLVQGAGGTF. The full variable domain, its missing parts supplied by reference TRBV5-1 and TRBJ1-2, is KAGVTQTPRYLIKTRGQQVTLSCSPISGHRSVSWYQQTPGQGLQFLFEYFSETQRNKGNFPGRFSGRQFSNSRSEMNVSTLELGDSALYLCASSLVQGAGGTFGSGTRLTVV.